The 3 T cell receptor beta chains given below trace back to one sample, sequenced in a study of cytomegalovirus exposure and HLA in healthy donors. Some clones are missing from TCRdb's copy, which holds only in-frame ones; the method was immunoSEQ multiplex PCR. The sample shows more than 45,000 clones, roughly 94% of them seen only once. The material sequenced was PBMCs. These receptors were obtained from a man aged 18 to 30 in good health and CMV-seronegative.

The CDR3: CASSYSTVNQPQHF. The CDR3 DNA reads as TGTGCCAGCAGTTACTCAACAGTCAATCAGCCCCAGCATTTT. V and J are TRBV6-5 and TRBJ1-5; D uncertain. V was shortened by 0 bases and J by 3 bases, with 6 bases between the two germline ends. Germline V gives CDR1 MNHEY, CDR2 SVGAGI. The CDR3 is 14 residues long.

The chain couples TRBV7-2 to TRBJ2-1, with TRBD2 matching 12 bases. J was trimmed by 3 bases and V by 1 base; bases with no gene match: 4. This CDR3 is built from 17 residues. CDR1 and CDR2 (germline): SGHTA, FQGNSA. Here the CDR3 DNA reads TGTGCCAGCAGCTTAGGACTAGCGGGAGTTAACTACAATGAGCAGTTCTTC. Encoded protein: CASSLGLAGVNYNEQFF.

The V call is TRBV28, the J call TRBJ2-3, with a weak D call TRBD2 (6 bases). V shed 6 bases and J shed 2 bases, with 18 bases lying between them. The germline gives CDR1 MDHEN, CDR2 SYDVKM. This CDR3 contains 16 residues. This CDR3 reads CASSSGGAGSTDTQYF. CDR3 coding DNA: TGTGCCAGCAGCTCCGGCGGGGCAGGCTCCACAGATACGCAGTATTTT.